Listed here are 17 T cell receptor beta chains from one sample, sequenced in a study of T cell repertoires in cytomegalovirus infection. Each CDR3 protein is one row after TCRdb ran MiXCR on the reads. The sample includes hundreds of thousands of distinct CDR3 sequences, roughly 18% of them seen just once. Sequencing used PBMCs. The receptor set was obtained from a human donor in good health (CMV status not recorded). Some clones in this sample may be carry-over from other donors' samples.

This clonotype has at least ten counts. The gene calls are TRBV7-2 and TRBJ1-1; TRBD1 matches at 8 bases. This CDR3 has 14 residues. Germline trimming cut 5 bases from V and 5 bases from J; bases unmatched to any gene: 7. Germline V gene lookup returns CDR1 SGHTA and CDR2 FQGNSA. The CDR3 sequence is CASSPRQGATEAFF. Here the CDR3 DNA reads TGTGCCAGCAGCCCGAGGCAGGGGGCTACTGAAGCTTTCTTT.

This clonotype has a count of ten or more. The rearrangement joins TRBV7-2 to TRBJ2-5; no definite D call. This CDR3 contains 14 residues. Trimming removed 5 bases at V and 7 bases at J, with 17 bases between. Per germline, CDR1 SGHTA and CDR2 FQGNSA. CDR3 DNA sequence: TGTGCCAGCAGCCCCCGGGTATTCTCTGGGACCCAGTACTTC. Encoded protein: CASSPRVFSGTQYF.

This clonotype was seen a handful of times. The chain employs TRBV29-1 and TRBJ2-1; maybe TRBD2 (6 bases). The V end was cut by 4 bases, the J end by 10 bases, with 14 bases between. CDR3 length: 12 amino acids. Germline V gives CDR1 SQVTM, CDR2 ANQGSEA. CDR3 residues: CSVAGGLWEQFF. In DNA form, the CDR3 reads TGCAGCGTTGCTGGAGGGCTCTGGGAGCAGTTCTTC.

The chain links TRBV7-2 to TRBJ2-2; TRBD1 agrees at 8 bases. The CDR3 consists of 16 residues. V trimming: 5 bases; J trimming: 5 bases; junction bases outside the gene matches: 10. From germline, CDR1 is SGHTA and CDR2 FQGNSA. CDR3 bases: TGTGCCAGCAGCCCCTTCCTAGGACAGGGTACCGGGGAGCTGTTTTTT. It translates to CASSPFLGQGTGELFF.

This clonotype was detected only a few times. The rearrangement uses TRBV7-2 and TRBJ1-1, with 7 positions matching TRBD1. V gave up 0 bases and J gave up 3 bases; unmatched junction bases: 4. This CDR3 has 15 residues. Germline V lookup: CDR1 SGHTA, CDR2 FQGNSA. The CDR3 sequence is CASSLAQGQYTEAFF. The DNA of the CDR3 is TGTGCCAGCAGCTTAGCCCAGGGACAGTACACTGAAGCTTTCTTT.

The chain employs TRBV20-1 and TRBJ1-6; 7 nucleotides agree with TRBD1. J gave up 9 bases and V 5 bases, and 10 bases lay outside the gene matches. CDR1 and CDR2 from the germline V gene are DFQATT and SNEGSKA (reference sequence). The CDR3 has 14 amino acids. CDR3 DNA: TGCAGTGCTGCGCGAGACAGGGTGGTTTCACCCCTCCACTTT. Translated, it gives CSAARDRVVSPLHF.

This clonotype was seen many times. The CDR3 sequence is CAISESRKGPGGETQYF. Written as DNA, the CDR3 is TGTGCCATCAGTGAGTCCCGAAAGGGACCCGGGGGCGAGACCCAGTACTTC. The chain couples TRBV10-3 to TRBJ2-5; either TRBD1 or TRBD2 may fit D (6 bases each). V gave up 0 bases and J gave up 5 bases, with 19 bases separating them. There are 17 residues in the CDR3. Per germline, CDR1 ENHRY and CDR2 SYGVKD.

The chain links TRBV4-2 to TRBJ1-6, with D unresolved. V lost 0 bases to trimming and J lost 8 bases, with 14 bases between them. The CDR3 totals 16 residues. Germline CDR1 LGHNA, CDR2 YNFKEQ. CDR3 amino acids: CASSQDPKGWDSPLHF. The CDR3, as DNA: TGTGCCAGCAGCCAAGATCCAAAGGGATGGGATTCACCCCTCCACTTT.

This clonotype was recorded many times. The chain combines TRBV7-2 with TRBJ2-3; D is unclear. V lost 10 bases, J lost 2 bases, and 16 bases lay in between. The CDR3 covers 14 residues. Per the germline V gene, CDR1 is SGHTA and CDR2 is FQGNSA. CDR3 region: CATRLELFTDTQYF. In DNA, the CDR3 is TGTGCCACCCGACTTGAACTATTCACAGATACGCAGTATTTT.

J is TRBJ2-7 and V is TRBV6-6; D perhaps matches TRBD1 (6 bases). CDR3 length: 13 amino acids. Trimming stripped 6 bases from V and 3 bases from J, with 12 bases between. Germline V lookup: CDR1 MNHNY, CDR2 SVGAGI (reference sequence). Written as DNA, the CDR3 is TGTGCCAGCAGGGGGACGGGACACTACGAGCAGTACTTC. It specifies CASRGTGHYEQYF.

There are a few counts of this clonotype. This chain connects TRBV7-6 to TRBJ1-2; TRBD1 might be the D (5 bases). Germline V gives CDR1 SGHVS, CDR2 FNYEAQ. Trimming took off 5 bases at V and 7 bases at J, with 17 bases between the two ends. This CDR3 has 14 amino acids. The CDR3 reads CASSPRQGWGGYTF. CDR3 DNA: TGTGCCAGCAGCCCTAGGCAGGGATGGGGTGGCTACACCTTC. Based on the CDR3 plus reference TRBV7-6 and TRBJ1-2, the full variable domain is GAGVSQSPRYKVTKRGQDVALRCDPISGHVSLYWYRQALGQGPEFLTYFNYEAQQDKSGLPNDRFSAERPEGSISTLTIQRTEQRDSAMYRCASSPRQGWGGYTFGSGTRLTVV.

The chain links TRBV5-1 to TRBJ2-3; a possible D gene is TRBD2 (5 bases). Trimming shortened V by 0 bases and J by 4 bases, and 12 bases separated the two germline ends. The CDR3 sequence is 15 residues long. CDR1 SGHRS and CDR2 YFSETQ come from the germline V gene. The CDR3: CASSLDPLSADTQYF. The CDR3 DNA sequence: TGCGCCAGCAGCTTGGACCCCCTTAGCGCAGATACGCAGTATTTT.

This clonotype has just a few counts. The chain has TRBV19 and TRBJ1-1; 7 nucleotides line up with TRBD1. Germline lookup yields CDR1 LNHDA and CDR2 SQIVND (reference sequence). The length of the CDR3 is 14 residues. V trimming: 5 bases; J trimming: 5 bases; junction bases outside the gene matches: 8. The CDR3 is CASSYEAGGTEAFF. The CDR3 nucleotides read TGTGCCAGTAGTTACGAAGCAGGGGGTACTGAAGCTTTCTTT.

This clonotype appeared many times. This chain joins TRBV12-3 or TRBV12-4 and TRBJ1-2, with a tentative D call TRBD1 (6 bases). Trimming removed 5 bases from V and 8 bases from J, with 12 bases in between. The CDR3 totals 12 residues. The CDR3 reads CASSLQGRGYTF. Written as DNA, the CDR3 is TGTGCCAGCAGTCTACAGGGACGAGGCTACACCTTC.

In its sample, this clonotype was seen many times. This chain uses TRBV24-1 with TRBJ2-5, with D perhaps matching TRBD2 (6 bases). Germline CDR1 and CDR2: KGHDR and SFDVKD. The CDR3 consists of 15 residues. V shed 5 bases and J shed 1 base, with 13 bases lying between them. The CDR3 loop is CATSAPYGGQETQYF. CDR3 in DNA: TGTGCCACCAGTGCCCCCTACGGGGGCCAAGAGACCCAGTACTTC.

V is TRBV29-1 and J is TRBJ2-3, with D maybe TRBD2 (6 bases). Germline assignment: CDR1 SQVTM and CDR2 ANQGSEA. The CDR3 is 12 amino acids. The ends were cut back, 7 bases at V and 5 bases at J, with 13 bases in the middle. The CDR3 coding sequence is TGCAGCGCCAACGGGGGAATAGATACGCAGTATTTT. This encodes CSANGGIDTQYF.

This clonotype was found a few times. The CDR3 loop is CASSTTTEEAFF. For the CDR3, the DNA is TGCGCCAGCAGCACCACAACAGAAGAAGCTTTCTTT. The chain combines TRBV5-1 with TRBJ1-1; D ambiguous. V was cut by 4 bases and J by 8 bases, with 12 bases left in between. Germline V gives CDR1 SGHRS, CDR2 YFSETQ. This CDR3 region has 12 residues.